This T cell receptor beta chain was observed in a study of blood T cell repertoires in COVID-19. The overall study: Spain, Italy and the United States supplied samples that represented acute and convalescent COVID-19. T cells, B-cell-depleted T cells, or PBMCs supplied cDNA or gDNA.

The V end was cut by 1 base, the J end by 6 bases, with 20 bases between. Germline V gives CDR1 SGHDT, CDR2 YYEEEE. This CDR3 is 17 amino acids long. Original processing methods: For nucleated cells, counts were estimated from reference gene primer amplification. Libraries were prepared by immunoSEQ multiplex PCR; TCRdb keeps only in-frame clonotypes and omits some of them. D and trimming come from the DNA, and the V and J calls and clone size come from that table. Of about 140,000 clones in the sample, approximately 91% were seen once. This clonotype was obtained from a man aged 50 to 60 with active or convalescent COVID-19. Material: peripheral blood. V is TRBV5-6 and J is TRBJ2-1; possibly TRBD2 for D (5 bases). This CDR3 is CASSLNVGGRPSNEQFF. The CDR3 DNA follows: TGTGCCAGCAGCTTGAATGTGGGCGGGCGCCCGTCCAATGAGCAGTTCTTC.